The clone carrying this T cell receptor delta chain occurred a few times. Just one base apart from a much larger clone, this may be a read error. The sample has other DNA sequences that encode this CDR3 too. This record comes from a study of gamma-delta chains in newborns, infants, children. At the level of the study: Microbial exposure reportedly drives polyclonal innate γδ T cell expansion after birth.

TCRdb reapplied CATT to the reads. Of 3,000 to 4,000 delta-chain clones in the sample, roughly 4.5% were seen once. This CDR3 spans 18 amino acids. Germline V gene lookup returns CDR1 GEAIGNYY and CDR2 EKD. The chain employs TRDV2 and TRDJ3, with 9 bases that match TRDD3. Sequencing input: blood. The clonotype was recovered from a child who was a newborn, infant or young child, either healthy, febrile or measles-vaccinated (not recorded which). CDR3 nucleotide sequence: TGTGCCTGCGACAACGCTGGGGGATTCTCCTGGGACACCCGACAGATGTTTTTC. Its protein is CACDNAGGFSWDTRQMFF.